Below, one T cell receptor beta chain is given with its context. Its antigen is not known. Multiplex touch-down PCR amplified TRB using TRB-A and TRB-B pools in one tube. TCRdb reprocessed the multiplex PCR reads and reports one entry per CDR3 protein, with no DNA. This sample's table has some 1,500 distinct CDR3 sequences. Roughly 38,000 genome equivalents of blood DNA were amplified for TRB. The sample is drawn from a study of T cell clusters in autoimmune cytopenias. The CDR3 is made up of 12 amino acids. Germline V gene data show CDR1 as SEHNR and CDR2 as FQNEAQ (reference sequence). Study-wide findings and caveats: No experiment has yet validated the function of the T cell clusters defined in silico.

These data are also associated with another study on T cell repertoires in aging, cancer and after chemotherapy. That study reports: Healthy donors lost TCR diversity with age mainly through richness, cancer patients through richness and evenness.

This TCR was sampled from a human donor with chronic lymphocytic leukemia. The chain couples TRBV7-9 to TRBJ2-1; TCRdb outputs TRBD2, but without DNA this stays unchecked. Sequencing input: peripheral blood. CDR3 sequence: CASSRSRNEQFF.